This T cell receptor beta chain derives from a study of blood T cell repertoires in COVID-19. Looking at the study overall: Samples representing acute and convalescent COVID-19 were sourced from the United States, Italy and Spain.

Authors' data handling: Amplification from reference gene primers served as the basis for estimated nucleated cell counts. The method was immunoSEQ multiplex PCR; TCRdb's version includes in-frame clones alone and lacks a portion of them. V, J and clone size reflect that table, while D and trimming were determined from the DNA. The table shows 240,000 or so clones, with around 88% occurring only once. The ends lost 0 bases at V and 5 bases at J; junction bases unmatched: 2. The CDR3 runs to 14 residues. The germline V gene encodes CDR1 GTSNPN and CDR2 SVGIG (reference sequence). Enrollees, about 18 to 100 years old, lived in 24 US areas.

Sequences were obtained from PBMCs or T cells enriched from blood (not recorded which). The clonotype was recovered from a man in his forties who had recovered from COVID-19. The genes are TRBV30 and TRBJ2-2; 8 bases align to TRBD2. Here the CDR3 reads CAWSVQRGTGELFF. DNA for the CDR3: TGTGCCTGGAGTGTACAGCGGGGGACCGGGGAGCTGTTTTTT.